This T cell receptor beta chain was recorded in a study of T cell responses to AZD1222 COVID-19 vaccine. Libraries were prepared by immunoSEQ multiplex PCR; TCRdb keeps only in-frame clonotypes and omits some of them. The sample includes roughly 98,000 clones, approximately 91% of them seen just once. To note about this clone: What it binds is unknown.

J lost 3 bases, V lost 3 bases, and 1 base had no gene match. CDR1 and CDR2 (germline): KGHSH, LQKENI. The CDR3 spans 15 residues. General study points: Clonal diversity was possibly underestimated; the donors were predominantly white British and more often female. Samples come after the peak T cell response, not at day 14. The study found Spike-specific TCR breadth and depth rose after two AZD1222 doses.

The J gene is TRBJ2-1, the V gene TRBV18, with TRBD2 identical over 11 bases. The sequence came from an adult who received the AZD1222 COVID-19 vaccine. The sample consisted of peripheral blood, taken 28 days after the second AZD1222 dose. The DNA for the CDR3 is TGTGCCAGCTCACCGGGGACTAGCGGCTACAATGAGCAGTTCTTC. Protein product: CASSPGTSGYNEQFF.